This TCR beta chain comes out of a study of early T cells in non-severe SARS-CoV-2 infection. Study context: Unpaired chains resulted from sequencing bulk RNA of unsorted whole blood.

Attachment of unique molecular identifiers to individual cDNA molecules was performed. Via MiXCR, TCRdb re-called the 5' RACE reads, giving one row per CDR3 protein. The repertoire holds around 71,000 distinct CDR3 sequences, with about 15% as singletons. Concerning this clonotype: Its antigen is not known.

Study findings and constraints: VDJdb-based matching was biased toward anti-spike CD8 responses and missed private and CD4 specificities.

With 6 bases removed from V and 6 bases from J, the gap between germline ends came to 9 bases. The CDR3 is 12 residues long. This chain connects TRBV12-3 or TRBV12-4 to TRBJ2-1; maybe TRBD2 (6 bases). The sample was whole blood, taken at baseline. This sequence originates from an adult who was a healthcare worker with PCR-confirmed SARS-CoV-2 infection or an uninfected control (not recorded which). The DNA of the CDR3 is TGTGCCAGCAGCCCGACTAGCAATGAGCAGTTCTTC. This gives the protein CASSPTSNEQFF.